These T cell receptor beta chains were read from a single sample in a study of cytomegalovirus exposure and HLA in healthy donors. Data came from immunoSEQ multiplex PCR; TCRdb stores just in-frame clones and leaves some out. The data show 150,000 or so clones, roughly 86% seen once. Sequenced sample: PBMCs. The receptors shown here come from a man aged 18 to 30 in good health and CMV-seropositive. Each CDR3 is given with its conserved first and last residue. The D gene is left open where the match is weak. Only part of the rows carry a size: once, few, many, or a class if the clone is expanded.

D	J	size	V	DNA	CDR3
TRBD1	TRBJ2-7	-	TRBV6-5	TGTGCCAGCAGTTACATCCCGGGACAGCCTACCTACGAGCAGTACTTC	CASSYIPGQPTYEQYF
TRBD1	TRBJ1-2	-	TRBV28	TGTGCCAGCAGTTTAGGGACAGGTCTTTCGTCTAACTATGGCTACACCTTC	CASSLGTGLSSNYGYTF
-	TRBJ2-1	-	TRBV29-1	TGCAGCGGGAGATTGAGAAATGAGCAGTTCTTC	CSGRLRNEQFF
TRBD1	TRBJ2-7	-	TRBV7-9	TGTGCCAGCAGCTCCCGGGACAGCTCCTACGAGCAGTACTTC	CASSSRDSSYEQYF
-	TRBJ1-4	-	TRBV9	TGTGCCAGCAGCGGCCTAGGGGGGGAACTGTTTTTT	CASSGLGGELFF
TRBD1	TRBJ1-5	-	TRBV2	TGTGCCAGCTCCACAGGGGGCAGCTCCAGGAGCAATCAGCCCCAGCATTTT	CASSTGGSSRSNQPQHF
TRBD1	TRBJ1-2	-	TRBV28	TGTGCCAGCAGTTGGACAGGAGGCGGCTATGGCTACACCTTC	CASSWTGGGYGYTF
-	TRBJ2-1	-	TRBV2	TGTGCCAGCAGACTTTCAAGTGGCAATGAGCAGTTCTTC	CASRLSSGNEQFF
TRBD1	TRBJ1-3	-	TRBV29-1	TGCAGCGTCGCACAGGGGAACACCATATATTTT	CSVAQGNTIYF
-	TRBJ1-1	-	TRBV7-9	TGTGCCAGCAGCTTAACCGAGGCCACTGAAGCTTTCTTT	CASSLTEATEAFF
-	TRBJ2-1	-	TRBV2	TGTGCCAGCAGTGATTCCCTCAATGAGCAGTTCTTC	CASSDSLNEQFF
TRBD2	TRBJ2-7	-	TRBV19	TGTGCCAATCACCCTCTAGCGGGAGGCCCACTAGGAGAGCAGTACTTC	CANHPLAGGPLGEQYF
TRBD1	TRBJ2-1	-	TRBV5-1	TGCGCCAGCAGCGTTCCGGGACAGGGTATCAATGAGCAGTTCTTC	CASSVPGQGINEQFF
TRBD2	TRBJ2-4	-	TRBV9	TGTGCCAGCAGCGTGGAGGGACTAGCGGGGCATCAGTACTTC	CASSVEGLAGHQYF
TRBD1	TRBJ2-2	-	TRBV4-1	TGCGCCAGCAGCCAACCCTCCCCCGGGACAGGAGATGGCGGGGAGCTGTTTTTT	CASSQPSPGTGDGGELFF
-	TRBJ1-2	-	TRBV14	TGTGCCAGCAGACCGTCACAGATCACGAGCTACACCTTC	CASRPSQITSYTF
TRBD2	TRBJ2-7	-	TRBV7-9	TGTGCCAGCAGCTTGGGGGGACTAGCCGGCGAGCAGTACTTC	CASSLGGLAGEQYF
-	TRBJ1-5	once	TRBV10-3	TGTGCCACTACAGCGGACGGCAATCAGCCCCAGCATTTT	CATTADGNQPQHF
-	TRBJ2-7	-	TRBV5-1	TGCGCCAGCAGCTTAAGCAGGCCGCCCTACGAGCAGTACTTC	CASSLSRPPYEQYF
TRBD1	TRBJ1-1	-	TRBV25-1	TGTGCCAGCAGTGCTACAGGGGGCACTGAAGCTTTCTTT	CASSATGGTEAFF
TRBD2	TRBJ2-1	-	TRBV6-5	TGTGCCAGCAGGGTGGGACTAGCTGACAATGAGCAGTTCTTC	CASRVGLADNEQFF
-	TRBJ2-2	-	TRBV7-9	TGTGCCAGCAGCGCAGGGGATGCCGGGGAGCTGTTTTTT	CASSAGDAGELFF
-	TRBJ2-7	few	TRBV25-1	TGTGCCAGCCAGGGATACGAGCAGTACTTC	CASQGYEQYF
-	TRBJ2-2	-	TRBV7-9	TGTGCCAGCACCTTCGTCGGGGAGCTGTTTTTT	CASTFVGELFF
-	TRBJ2-1	-	TRBV30	TGTGCCTGGAGTGGGGGGAGGGGGGTCTCCTACAATGAGCAGTTCTTC	CAWSGGRGVSYNEQFF
-	TRBJ1-6	-	TRBV6-1	TGTGCCAGCAGTGAAGCCACGCAGGGGTATTCACCCCTCCACTTT	CASSEATQGYSPLHF
-	TRBJ1-5	-	TRBV27	TGTGCCAGCAGTTTAAGTTGGGCGGGACCTAATCAGCCCCAGCATTTT	CASSLSWAGPNQPQHF
-	TRBJ1-1	-	TRBV28	TGTGCCAGCAGTTTAGGGGCAGGACCGGCTACGGAAGCTTTCTTT	CASSLGAGPATEAFF
-	TRBJ1-4	-	TRBV5-1	TGCGCCAGCAGCCGCGGGACGGAAGAAAAACTGTTTTTT	CASSRGTEEKLFF
TRBD1	TRBJ1-1	-	TRBV6-5	TGTGCCAGCAGTCCGGACAGGGGGCGCAATACTGAAGCTTTCTTT	CASSPDRGRNTEAFF
TRBD1	TRBJ1-5	-	TRBV2	TGTGCCAGCAGTGAAAGAAGGGGGCAGAATCAGCCCCAGCATTTT	CASSERRGQNQPQHF
-	TRBJ1-1	-	TRBV5-1	TGCGCCAGCAGCATCACAGTGAACACTGAAGCTTTCTTT	CASSITVNTEAFF
-	TRBJ2-7	-	TRBV10-2	TGCGCCACGGGCGGGCCCAGCCACGAGCAGTACTTC	CATGGPSHEQYF
TRBD1	TRBJ1-4	-	TRBV5-1	TGCGCCAGCAGTAATCCGGGACAGGGACGTGAAAAACTGTTTTTT	CASSNPGQGREKLFF
TRBD2	TRBJ2-4	-	TRBV11-2	TGTGCCAGCAGCTTTAGCGGGGTAGCCAAAAACATTCAGTACTTC	CASSFSGVAKNIQYF
-	TRBJ2-2	-	TRBV2	TGTGCCAGCAGTGGGAGCTACACCGGGGAGCTGTTTTTT	CASSGSYTGELFF
-	TRBJ1-5	-	TRBV2	TGTGCCAGCAGTGAAGTAACGACAGGCCGCGGCTTAAAGCATTTT	CASSEVTTGRGLKHF
TRBD1	TRBJ2-1	-	TRBV5-6	TGTGCCAGCAGCTCTCGACCGGGACAGGGCACCTACAATGAGCAGTTCTTC	CASSSRPGQGTYNEQFF
TRBD1	TRBJ2-1	-	TRBV2	TGTGCCAGCAGAGCCGGGACAGGGGCCTACAATGAGCAGTTCTTC	CASRAGTGAYNEQFF
TRBD2	TRBJ2-7	-	TRBV6-5	TGTGCCAGCAGTGAGACTAGCGGGAGCTACGAGCAGTACTTC	CASSETSGSYEQYF
TRBD2	TRBJ2-1	-	TRBV5-1	TGCGCCAGCAGCTACTTAGCGGGAGCCTCCTACAATGAGCAGTTCTTC	CASSYLAGASYNEQFF
-	TRBJ1-6	-	TRBV9	TGTGCCAGCAGCGCAACAGGGAATTCACCCCTCCACTTT	CASSATGNSPLHF
-	TRBJ2-7	-	TRBV27	TGTGCCAGCAGACTAACCGGGACACTTGAGCAGTACTTC	CASRLTGTLEQYF
TRBD1	TRBJ1-5	-	TRBV6-5	TGTGCCAGCAGGTTACAGGGGAATCAGCCCCAGCATTTT	CASRLQGNQPQHF
TRBD1	TRBJ2-7	-	TRBV2	TGTGCCAGCAGCGTGACAGGGAACTACGAGCAGTACTTC	CASSVTGNYEQYF
TRBD1	TRBJ2-2	-	TRBV29-1	TGCAGCGTTGTAGGGGGCATGAACACCGGGGAGCTGTTTTTT	CSVVGGMNTGELFF
TRBD1	TRBJ2-7	once	TRBV18	TGTGCCAGCTCACAGACAGGGCGATCCTACGAGCAGTACTTC	CASSQTGRSYEQYF
-	TRBJ2-5	-	TRBV27	TGTGCCAGCAGTCTGGGGCCTTTCCAAGAGACCCAGTACTTC	CASSLGPFQETQYF
-	TRBJ1-1	-	TRBV19	TGTGCCAGTAGTATTCAGGGGTTGAACACTGAAGCTTTCTTT	CASSIQGLNTEAFF
-	TRBJ2-7	-	TRBV20-1	TGCAGTGCTAGAGACGTCCACGAGCAGTACTTC	CSARDVHEQYF
-	TRBJ2-1	-	TRBV7-9	TGTGCCAGCAGCTTAGCCCTATCGCGGGAAGGATTGGGGGATGAGCAGTTCTTC	CASSLALSREGLGDEQFF
-	TRBJ1-1	-	TRBV19	TGTGCCAGTACCTACGGAGGATTGAACACTGAAGCTTTCTTT	CASTYGGLNTEAFF
TRBD2	TRBJ2-7	-	TRBV7-9	TGTGCCAGCAGCTTGGGCAGGACTAGCGTGTACGAGCAGTACTTC	CASSLGRTSVYEQYF
-	TRBJ2-7	-	TRBV4-1	TGCGCCAGCAGCCAAGGACTCCGCTCCTACGAGCAGTACTTC	CASSQGLRSYEQYF
TRBD1	TRBJ2-7	-	TRBV18	TGTGCCAGCTCGCAACCGGGACAGGGTGGCTACGAGCAGTACTTC	CASSQPGQGGYEQYF
TRBD1	TRBJ2-7	-	TRBV28	TGTGCCAGCAGCTCGACAGGGGGGTATGGCGAGCAGTACTTC	CASSSTGGYGEQYF
-	TRBJ2-1	-	TRBV11-3	TGTGCCAGCAGCTCGACGACTACTAGCAATGAGCAGTTCTTC	CASSSTTTSNEQFF
TRBD1	TRBJ2-5	once	TRBV14	TGTGCCAGCAGCCAAGAGTACAGGGGGGAGACCCAGTACTTC	CASSQEYRGETQYF
TRBD2	TRBJ2-1	-	TRBV15	TGTGCCACCAGCAGAGGAGCGGGAGCGCCATCCTACAATGAGCAGTTCTTC	CATSRGAGAPSYNEQFF
-	TRBJ1-2	-	TRBV18	TGTGCCAGCTCACCATTGGAGGGGACCTATGGCTACACCTTC	CASSPLEGTYGYTF